This passage covers 2 T cell receptor beta chains from one sample sequenced in a study of cytomegalovirus exposure and HLA in healthy donors. Repertoires were generated with immunoSEQ multiplex PCR, while TCRdb's copy carries only in-frame clones and drops some. The data hold 150,000 to 200,000 clones, with roughly 85% observed a single time. Sequencing was performed on PBMCs. These receptors came from a man younger than 35 in good health and CMV-seropositive.

The CDR3 loop reads CASSTEGTSLNTEAFF. The CDR3 DNA is TGTGCCAGCAGTACTGAGGGGACATCACTGAACACTGAAGCTTTCTTT. The chain is built from TRBV28 and TRBJ1-1; maybe TRBD1 (6 bases). Trimming stripped 5 bases from V and 0 bases from J, with 16 bases between. CDR1 is MDHEN and CDR2 is SYDVKM in the germline V gene. The CDR3 extends over 16 amino acids.

J is TRBJ2-7 and V is TRBV5-1; 9 positions match TRBD2. Trimming cost V 5 bases and J 2 bases; bases outside gene matches: 2. CDR1 is SGHRS and CDR2 is YFSETQ in the germline V gene. The CDR3 runs to 13 residues. CDR3 region: CASSSSGTYEQYF. The CDR3 bases are TGCGCCAGCAGTTCTAGCGGGACCTACGAGCAGTACTTC.